This TCR beta chain came from a study of cytotoxic CD8 clonotypes in ibrutinib-treated CLL. Across the whole study: Timing of response sample collection was a median around eleven months after treatment start, with a range of 6 to 36.

About this clone: What it binds is unknown.

The trim removed 5 bases at V and 4 bases at J, leaving 4 bases unmatched. The CDR3 spans 15 residues. The germline V gene encodes CDR1 SNHLY and CDR2 FYNNEI. The TCR beta libraries used 1.5 to 2 micrograms of genomic DNA that came from cryopreserved PBMCs. The sequencing depth, 1 in 200,000 to 1 in 1 million T cells, was the target. Only in-frame clones appear in the TCRdb table, and some are missing; sequencing was by immunoSEQ multiplex PCR. The table includes approximately 46,000 clones, roughly three quarters detected once. General observations from the study: Baseline levels were approached again at progression, after clonality had risen at ibrutinib response.

This TCR derives from a human donor with chronic lymphocytic leukemia. The sample was PBMCs, taken after 12 months of ibrutinib treatment. The chain links TRBV2 to TRBJ2-7, with 14 bases that match TRBD2. CDR3 sequence reads: CASSRGTSGSYEQYF. The CDR3 DNA reads as TGTGCCAGCAGTCGAGGGACTAGCGGGAGTTACGAGCAGTACTTC.